The source of this T cell receptor beta chain is a study of identical twins. Notes on the study in general: A lower insertion count was a feature of abundant cord blood beta clonotypes, with no such feature in memory repertoires. Partial confounding of zero-insertion analyses by invariant MAIT and iNKT cells was possible.

This clonotype was counted a few times. Its antigen is currently unknown. TCRdb reprocessed the 5' RACE reads with MiXCR, giving one entry per CDR3 protein. The sample has 250,000 or so distinct CDR3 sequences, approximately 12% seen once. Separately, the same data were catalogued under a study of yellow fever vaccine responses in identical twins.

This clonotype originated in a woman between 18 and 29 years old in good health. Specimen: memory (CD45RO+) T cells sorted from blood.

The CDR3 DNA follows: TGTGCCAGCAGCCCCGCCCGGGGGCAGTACGAGCAGTACTTC. Its protein product is CASSPARGQYEQYF. The rearrangement links TRBV27 to TRBJ2-7; either TRBD1 or TRBD2 may fit D (6 bases each). Germline V gene data show CDR1 as MNHEY and CDR2 as SMNVEV (reference sequence). V was trimmed by 6 bases and J by 4 bases, leaving 16 bases between them. The CDR3 loop spans 14 amino acids.